What follows are 10 T cell receptor beta chains derived from one specimen sequenced in a study of control samples from healthy donors and cancer patients (TCRdb year 2020). Receptor amplification or capture employed the immunoSEQ multiplex PCR assay. Held by TCRdb, this immuneACCESS table contains in-frame sequences only and omits some clones. Under half of the omission traces to an unresolved V gene where checked; the cause of the rest is unknown. The sample table contains fewer than 120,000 clones; only one count was recorded for around nine tenths of them. In total, the top ten clones hold 3.5% to 4% of the sample. The source material was PBMCs. These receptor sequences come from a woman aged 55-70 years with lung cancer.

The J gene is TRBJ1-2, the V gene TRBV7-9; D is unclear. Trimming stripped 5 bases from V and 1 base from J, with 17 bases between. The CDR3 sequence is 16 residues long. Germline CDR1 SEHNR, CDR2 FQNEAQ (reference sequence). Written as DNA, the CDR3 is TGTGCCAGCAGCCCCCCCGGGCCTATCTATAACTATGGCTACACCTTC. This translates into CASSPPGPIYNYGYTF.

The rearrangement joins TRBV19 to TRBJ1-5; unclear D gene. Germline-derived CDR1 and CDR2 are LNHDA and SQIVND (reference sequence). The CDR3 contains 15 residues. Trimming stripped 1 base from V and 0 bases from J, with 7 bases between. CDR3 DNA: TGTGCCAGTAGTATAGTCGGACTTAGCAATCAGCCCCAGCATTTT. Its protein is CASSIVGLSNQPQHF. Supplemented by reference TRBV19 and TRBJ1-5, the full variable domain reads DGGITQSPKYLFRKEGQNVTLSCEQNLNHDAMYWYRQDPGQGLRLIYYSQIVNDFQKGDIAEGYSVSREKKESFPLTVTSAQKNPTAFYLCASSIVGLSNQPQHFGDGTRLSIL.

CDR3 region: CASSLEAGGRPLMAQYF. DNA for the CDR3: TGTGCCAGCAGCTTAGAGGCCGGGGGGCGCCCGCTGATGGCCCAGTACTTC. J is TRBJ2-5 and V is TRBV11-2; possible D gene TRBD2, 7 bases. The CDR3 extends over 17 amino acids. Germline V lookup: CDR1 SGHAT, CDR2 FQNNGV. Trimming removed 0 bases from V and 9 bases from J, with 23 bases in between.

The chain employs TRBV6-1 and TRBJ2-6, with a possible D match to TRBD1 (6 bases). The V gene lost 3 bases and the J gene lost 0 bases, with 15 bases spanning the gap. CDR3 length equals 18 residues. Germline loops: CDR1 MNHNS, CDR2 SASEGT. CDR3 protein: CASSDGGQYDSGANVLTF. The CDR3 nucleotides are TGTGCCAGCAGTGACGGAGGACAGTACGACTCTGGGGCCAACGTCCTGACTTTC.

This clone was found once. This chain connects TRBV3-1 (or the pseudogene TRBV3-2) to TRBJ2-3, with 12 bases fitting TRBD2. In germline, CDR1 is LGHDT, CDR2 YNNKEL (reference sequence). The J segment lost 2 bases and the V segment lost 4 bases, leaving 4 bases of the junction unmatched. CDR3 length equals 16 residues. The CDR3 region has the DNA TGTGCCAGCAGCCGGACTAGCGGGGTATTCACAGATACGCAGTATTTT. As protein: CASSRTSGVFTDTQYF.

V usage is TRBV18 and J usage is TRBJ2-3, with 8 bases lining up with TRBD2. The CDR3 extends over 17 amino acids. The germline gives CDR1 KGHSH, CDR2 LQKENI. J lost 6 bases, V lost 2 bases, and 13 bases had no gene match. DNA for the CDR3: TGTGCCAGCTCACCATATAGGCGGGGGGCTGACTCGGATACGCAGTATTTT. Translated: CASSPYRRGADSDTQYF.

This clone came up once. This sequence joins TRBV7-3 and TRBJ2-5; 7 bases are shared with TRBD1. Germline CDR1 and CDR2: SGHTA and FQGTGA. This CDR3 region has 15 residues. V lost 1 base, J lost 4 bases, and 6 bases stayed unmatched. The CDR3 loop reads CASSLKSPGGETQYF. The CDR3 coding sequence is TGTGCCAGCAGCTTAAAGTCCCCAGGGGGAGAGACCCAGTACTTC.

The rearrangement joins TRBV5-1 to TRBJ1-2; D remains ambiguous. CDR1 and CDR2 from the germline V gene are SGHRS and YFSETQ. CDR3 length: 14 amino acids. V dropped 1 base and J dropped 1 base, with 8 bases sitting between them. The CDR3: CASSLTASNYGYTF. CDR3 nucleotides: TGCGCCAGCAGCTTGACTGCCAGTAACTATGGCTACACCTTC.

This chain uses TRBV6-5 with TRBJ1-1; no clear D. Germline V gene sequence: CDR1 MNHEY, CDR2 SVGAGI. This CDR3 is 11 amino acids long. The ends were cut back, 7 bases at V and 0 bases at J, with 3 bases in the middle. The CDR3 is CASTLNTEAFF. The CDR3 DNA reads TGTGCCAGCACCCTGAACACTGAAGCTTTCTTT.

The J gene is TRBJ1-1, the V gene TRBV3-1 (or the pseudogene TRBV3-2); no clear D gene. This CDR3 has 13 amino acids. CDR1 and CDR2 (germline): LGHDT, YNNKEL (reference sequence). V was pared by 1 base and J by 12 bases, with 15 bases between. DNA of the CDR3: TGTGCCAGCAGCCAAGTGATGCCGGAGGCGACTTTCTTT. This sequence encodes CASSQVMPEATFF.